One sample yielded the 18 T cell receptor beta chains listed below, sequenced in a study of OX40 agonist ivuxolimab in advanced cancers. Sequencing was performed with immunoSEQ multiplex PCR; in TCRdb, only in-frame clones are kept and a portion is missing. The repertoire holds approximately 99,000 clones, with roughly nine tenths as singletons. The starting material was CD4+ or CD8+ T cells sorted from blood, obtained in a trial of the OX40 agonist ivuxolimab. Every receptor here comes from an adult with an advanced solid tumor such as melanoma, head and neck, liver or kidney cancer.

The sample holds one count of this clone. The junction differs from germline at one of its ends, possibly a read error. The chain couples TRBV6-1 to TRBJ2-5; 8 bases fit TRBD1. The CDR3 contains 13 residues. Looked up from germline, CDR1 is MNHNS and CDR2 is SASEGT. The CDR3 DNA reads as TGTGCCAGCACGGGAGACAGGGGAGAGACCCGGTACTTC. Its protein product is CASTGDRGETRYF.

The chain carries TRBV6-1 and TRBJ1-5; 7 positions agree with TRBD1. J lost 4 bases, V lost 8 bases, and 5 bases had no gene match. The length of the CDR3 is 13 residues. Germline CDR1 reads MNHNS; CDR2 reads SASEGT. The CDR3 here is CASQEQGNQPQHF. The CDR3 nucleotides read TGTGCCAGCCAGGAACAGGGGAATCAGCCCCAGCATTTT.

The J gene is TRBJ1-4, the V gene TRBV7-9, with a tentative D call TRBD1 (6 bases). Germline lookup yields CDR1 SEHNR and CDR2 FQNEAQ (reference sequence). The CDR3 runs 16 residues. Trimming left V 7 bases short and J 9 bases short, with 24 bases between. DNA for the CDR3: TGTGCCAGCACCTCTCACATAAAGGACAGAAACAAAAAACTGTTTTTT. Encoded protein: CASTSHIKDRNKKLFF.

The chain is built from TRBV10-3 and TRBJ2-2, with TRBD1 matching over 10 bases. This CDR3 spans 16 amino acids. The germline V gene encodes CDR1 ENHRY and CDR2 SYGVKD. V lost 6 bases, J lost 2 bases, and 6 bases stayed unmatched. CDR3 nucleotides: TGTGCCATCAGGACCTGGGACAGGGGTAACACCGGGGAGCTGTTTTTT. Its translation is CAIRTWDRGNTGELFF.

This clone was seen a handful of times. V is TRBV7-9 and J is TRBJ1-5, with 9 nucleotides matching TRBD1. This CDR3 region has 16 residues. Germline V gives CDR1 SEHNR, CDR2 FQNEAQ (reference sequence). The ends lost 5 bases at V and 1 base at J; junction bases unmatched: 6. The CDR3 sequence is CASSPGGTGSNQPQHF. Here the CDR3 DNA reads TGTGCCAGCAGCCCCGGAGGGACAGGGAGCAATCAGCCCCAGCATTTT.

The J gene is TRBJ2-1, the V gene TRBV7-9; 9 bases map to TRBD2. CDR3 length: 15 residues. The junction had 7 bases not matched to a gene; V was cut back by 2 bases and J by 8 bases. Per germline, CDR1 SEHNR and CDR2 FQNEAQ (reference sequence). The DNA for the CDR3 is TGTGCCAGCAGCTTAAATAGCGGGAGCACGCATGAGCAGTTCTTC. Its translation is CASSLNSGSTHEQFF.

V and J are TRBV7-3 and TRBJ1-1; 10 nucleotides match TRBD1. The CDR3 is made up of 15 amino acids. CDR1 and CDR2 from the germline V gene are SGHTA and FQGTGA. V was pared by 5 bases and J by 6 bases, with 9 bases of the junction left unmatched. The CDR3 spells CASSPLGDRGAEAFF. Here the CDR3 DNA reads TGTGCCAGCAGCCCTCTTGGGGACAGGGGCGCTGAAGCTTTCTTT.

This clone was recorded once. The chain employs TRBV7-9 and TRBJ2-2; no reliable D call. The CDR3 loop spans 15 amino acids. Per germline, CDR1 SEHNR and CDR2 FQNEAQ (reference sequence). Trimming removed 5 bases at V and 2 bases at J, with 12 bases between. The chain's CDR3 is CASSLRFANTGELFF. The CDR3, as DNA: TGTGCCAGCAGCCTTCGGTTCGCTAACACCGGGGAGCTGTTTTTT.

The gene calls are TRBV7-8 and TRBJ2-1; unclear D gene. Germline assignment: CDR1 SGHVS and CDR2 FQNEAQ. The CDR3 is made up of 12 amino acids. V lost 0 bases and J 11 bases, leaving 8 bases between the germline ends. The CDR3 coding sequence is TGTGCCAGCAGCTTAGCAGTGTCAAAGCAGTTCTTC. Translation gives CASSLAVSKQFF.

The rearrangement uses TRBV18 and TRBJ2-3, with D hard to call. V shed 3 bases and J shed 4 bases, with 11 bases lying between them. The germline V gene has CDR1 KGHSH and CDR2 LQKENI. This CDR3 contains 14 residues. CDR3: CASSPPLAPDTQYF. For the CDR3, the DNA is TGTGCCAGCTCACCTCCCTTGGCCCCAGATACGCAGTATTTT. Complete variable domain (other parts from reference TRBV18 and TRBJ2-3): NAGVMQNPRHLVRRRGQEARLRCSPMKGHSHVYWYRQLPEEGLKFMVYLQKENIIDESGMPKERFSAEFPKEGPSILRIQQVVRGDSAAYFCASSPPLAPDTQYFGPGTRLTVL.

The chain combines TRBV5-1 with TRBJ1-2; no definite D call. This CDR3 has 13 amino acids. Germline-derived CDR1 and CDR2 are SGHRS and YFSETQ. V was pared by 0 bases and J by 6 bases, with 9 bases between. CDR3 loop: CASSLVGSDGYTF. In DNA, the CDR3 is TGCGCCAGCAGCTTGGTGGGGTCGGATGGCTACACCTTC.

The chain carries TRBV27 and TRBJ2-2, with 10 nucleotides matching TRBD1. This CDR3 contains 15 residues. The germline CDR1 and CDR2 sequences are MNHEY and SMNVEV (reference sequence). The J segment lost 5 bases and the V segment lost 5 bases, leaving 5 bases of the junction unmatched. In DNA, the CDR3 is TGTGCCAGCAGTCCCCGACAGGGGGCTACCGGGGAGCTGTTTTTT. This gives the protein CASSPRQGATGELFF.

The gene calls are TRBV27 and TRBJ2-7; a weak D match, TRBD1 (6 bases). V dropped 6 bases and J dropped 4 bases, with 16 bases sitting between them. The length of the CDR3 is 14 residues. Germline V gene sequence: CDR1 MNHEY, CDR2 SMNVEV (reference sequence). CDR3 nucleotide sequence: TGTGCCAGCAGATCCCAGGGGACGGGTTACGAGCAGTACTTC. This encodes CASRSQGTGYEQYF.

As regards this clone: Other DNA sequences in this sample translate to the same CDR3. This chain uses TRBV19 with TRBJ2-7; D may be TRBD1 or TRBD2 (6 bases each). The V end was cut by 1 base, the J end by 4 bases, with 14 bases between. There are 15 residues in the CDR3. Germline V gives CDR1 LNHDA, CDR2 SQIVND (reference sequence). CDR3 sequence: CASSIGGADAYEQYF. DNA of the CDR3: TGTGCCAGTAGTATAGGGGGGGCCGATGCATACGAGCAGTACTTC.

The chain uses TRBV18 and TRBJ1-1; weak D call: TRBD1 (5 bases). The CDR3 runs 13 residues. Germline CDR1 and CDR2: KGHSH and LQKENI. Trimming stripped 7 bases from V and 2 bases from J, with 11 bases between. The CDR3 is CASLRDLNTEAFF. The CDR3 bases are TGTGCCAGCTTGCGGGACCTAAACACTGAAGCTTTCTTT. Using reference TRBV18 and TRBJ1-1 for the parts outside the CDR3, the full variable domain is NAGVMQNPRHLVRRRGQEARLRCSPMKGHSHVYWYRQLPEEGLKFMVYLQKENIIDESGMPKERFSAEFPKEGPSILRIQQVVRGDSAAYFCASLRDLNTEAFFGQGTRLTVV.

The chain links TRBV30 to TRBJ1-2; D gene uncertain. Germline CDR1 reads GTSNPN; CDR2 reads SVGIG (reference sequence). This CDR3 has 11 residues. Trimming cost V 5 bases and J 5 bases, with 9 bases left between them. The CDR3 DNA is TGTGCCTGGGCCCAACAATATGGCTACACCTTC. It yields the protein CAWAQQYGYTF.

This clone has just one count. The chain combines TRBV2 with TRBJ2-7, with 9 bases identical to TRBD2. This CDR3 region has 15 residues. The J segment lost 3 bases and the V segment lost 1 base, leaving 4 bases of the junction unmatched. Germline CDR1 and CDR2: SNHLY and FYNNEI. CDR3 nucleotides: TGTGCCAGCAGTGAAGGGGGACTAGCCCTCTACGAGCAGTACTTC. This gives the protein CASSEGGLALYEQYF. The whole variable domain, filled in from reference TRBV2 and TRBJ2-7, reads EPEVTQTPSHQVTQMGQEVILRCVPISNHLYFYWYRQILGQKVEFLVSFYNNEISEKSEIFDDQFSVERPDGSNFTLKIRSTKLEDSAMYFCASSEGGLALYEQYFGPGTRLTVT.

This clone was found a few times. The chain carries TRBV15 and TRBJ1-1, with D tentatively TRBD1 (6 bases). Trimming cost V 5 bases and J 4 bases, with 14 bases left between them. The CDR3 runs 14 residues. The germline V gene has CDR1 LNHNV and CDR2 YYDKDF (reference sequence). As DNA, the CDR3 is TGTGCCACCAGCGAGGGGGGCCTGGGCACTGAAGCTTTCTTT. Translated, it gives CATSEGGLGTEAFF.